A single sample gave rise to the 8 T cell receptor beta chains below, sequenced in a study of CD8 T cells in Susac syndrome. RNA, at about 0.45 to 1 ug, was reverse transcribed with random hexamers. TCRdb fed the immunoSEQ multiplex PCR reads into MiXCR, producing one record per CDR3 protein. The repertoire holds about 140,000 distinct CDR3 sequences, with approximately 95% as singletons. Sequenced input: CD4+ T cells from PBMCs. Source of these receptors: a human donor with Susac syndrome.

V and J are TRBV6-2 or TRBV6-3 and TRBJ2-1; 7 bases agree with TRBD2. The V gene's germline CDR1 is MNHEY and CDR2 SVGEGT. J was trimmed by 6 bases and V by 4 bases; bases with no gene match: 3. CDR3 length: 13 amino acids. CDR3 residues: CASSSRGSNEQFF. DNA of the CDR3: TGTGCCAGCAGTTCGCGCGGGAGCAATGAGCAGTTCTTC.

This clonotype occurred once. The chain joins TRBV24-1 to TRBJ2-1; D is unresolved. The germline V and J ends were trimmed by 7 bases and 8 bases, with 11 bases remaining between them. Germline CDR1 is KGHDR and CDR2 is SFDVKD. The CDR3 runs to 12 residues. The DNA for the CDR3 is TGTGCCACCAGCATAATTTGGGATGAGCAGTTCTTC. It codes for CATSIIWDEQFF.

The gene calls are TRBV3-1 and TRBJ2-7; the D is unclear. Deletions cut 1 base from V and 4 bases from J, with 8 bases between. Germline lookup yields CDR1 LGHDT and CDR2 YNNKEL (reference sequence). The length of the CDR3 is 13 residues. CDR3 sequence: CASSQGGGYEQYF. Written as DNA, the CDR3 is TGTGCCAGCAGCCAAGGAGGTGGATACGAGCAGTACTTC.

The chain uses TRBV28 and TRBJ2-4; D call uncertain. Germline V gives CDR1 MDHEN, CDR2 SYDVKM. The V gene lost 4 bases and the J gene lost 10 bases, with 20 bases spanning the gap. The CDR3 has 15 amino acids. The CDR3 DNA reads TGTGCCAGCAGTTACCTTAGTGGGCGATCTAAGATTCAGTACTTC. Amino acids: CASSYLSGRSKIQYF.

The CDR3 DNA reads as TGCGCCAGTCGTAGCGGCGCTAGCACAGATACGCAGTATTTT. Translated: CASRSGASTDTQYF. The rearrangement uses TRBV5-1 and TRBJ2-3; maybe TRBD2 (6 bases). Per the germline V gene, CDR1 is SGHRS and CDR2 is YFSETQ. Trimming left V 8 bases short and J 0 bases short, with 13 bases between. The CDR3 is made up of 14 amino acids. Together with reference TRBV5-1 and TRBJ2-3, the CDR3 gives the full variable domain: KAGVTQTPRYLIKTRGQQVTLSCSPISGHRSVSWYQQTPGQGLQFLFEYFSETQRNKGNFPGRFSGRQFSNSRSEMNVSTLELGDSALYLCASRSGASTDTQYFGPGTRLTVL.

The gene calls are TRBV20-1 and TRBJ2-3; TRBD1 is a possible D gene (6 bases). V lost 5 bases and J 3 bases, leaving 18 bases between the germline ends. This CDR3 has 15 amino acids. Germline V gives CDR1 DFQATT, CDR2 SNEGSKA (reference sequence). The CDR3: CSAPRPQGNTDTQYF. The CDR3 coding sequence is TGCAGTGCTCCGAGGCCACAGGGAAATACAGATACGCAGTATTTT.

CDR3 sequence (DNA): TGTGCCAGCTCACCCCCGGGACTAGCGGGAGTCCACGAGCAGTACTTC. Translating it yields CASSPPGLAGVHEQYF. This rearrangement joins TRBV18 to TRBJ2-7; 14 bases line up with TRBD2. Germline CDR1 is KGHSH and CDR2 is LQKENI. V lost 3 bases, J lost 5 bases, and 6 bases stayed unmatched. The CDR3 is 16 amino acids.

CDR3 DNA: TGTGCCAGCAGGAACGGGGCGTCTCTCTCAGAAGCTTTCTTT. Its protein product is CASRNGASLSEAFF. The V gene is TRBV5-5, the J gene TRBJ1-1, with D maybe TRBD1 (5 bases). The CDR3 loop spans 14 amino acids. Germline V CDR1 and CDR2: SGHKS, YYEKEE (reference sequence). V dropped 5 bases and J dropped 8 bases, with 19 bases sitting between them.